This TCR beta chain was sequenced for a study of blood T cells in healthy people across ages. The use of a sample-barcoded 5' primer and a J-beta primer mix characterized a second PCR of roughly 6 to 12 cycles. TCRdb re-derived calls from the 5' RACE reads in MiXCR, one entry per CDR3 protein. Among roughly 830,000 distinct CDR3 sequences, roughly 60% were seen once, and the ten largest hold 28%. CDR1 MNHEY and CDR2 SVGEGT come from the germline V gene. V was clipped by 5 bases and J by 0 bases; unmatched bases: 2. There are 14 residues in the CDR3. Study-wide findings and caveats: It was held that the diversity estimates obtained from one million T cells were underestimates.

Remarks on this clonotype: As yet, its antigen is unknown.

This sequence was found in a man younger than 45 in good health. The material sequenced was blood. The gene calls are TRBV6-2 or TRBV6-3 and TRBJ2-5; 8 bases line up with TRBD1. CDR3 DNA sequence: TGTGCCAGCAGTCGGGACAGGCACCAAGAGACCCAGTACTTC. Protein: CASSRDRHQETQYF.